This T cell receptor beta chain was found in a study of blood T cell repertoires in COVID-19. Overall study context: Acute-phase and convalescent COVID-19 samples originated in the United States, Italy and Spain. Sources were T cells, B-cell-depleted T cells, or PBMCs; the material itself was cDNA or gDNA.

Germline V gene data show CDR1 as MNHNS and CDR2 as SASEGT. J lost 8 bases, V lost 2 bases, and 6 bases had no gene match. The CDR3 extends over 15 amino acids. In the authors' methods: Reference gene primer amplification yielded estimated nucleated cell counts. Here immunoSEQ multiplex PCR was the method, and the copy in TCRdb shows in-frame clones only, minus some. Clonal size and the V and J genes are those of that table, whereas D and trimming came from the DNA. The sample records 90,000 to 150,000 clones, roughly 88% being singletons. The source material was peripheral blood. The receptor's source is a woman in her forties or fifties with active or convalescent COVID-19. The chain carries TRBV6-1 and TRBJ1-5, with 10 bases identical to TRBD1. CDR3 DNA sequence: TGTGCCAGCAGTGAACCCGACAGGGGGCGGGAGCCCCAGCATTTT. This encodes CASSEPDRGREPQHF.